Listed below are T cell receptor beta chains from one sample, sequenced in a study of response to subunit inactivated influenza vaccine. MiXCR was run by TCRdb on the RT-PCR reads, yielding one entry per CDR3 protein. The sample has 500,000 to 650,000 distinct CDR3 sequences; 7.6% are singletons. Sample: PBMCs from blood, taken around 2 years after vaccination. All receptors derive from a man aged 45 to 75 who received an inactivated influenza vaccine. Each CDR3 is given with its conserved first and last residue. The D gene is left open where the match is weak. Some rows mark clone size as missing; the rest say once, few, many or name a class of expanded clone.

j_call d_call v_call clone_size cdr3_aa cdr3_nt
TRBJ2-3 NA TRBV20-1 many CSARDTEGSDTQYF TGCAGTGCTAGAGATACAGAGGGGTCAGATACGCAGTATTTT
TRBJ2-1 TRBD1 TRBV6-6 few CASSSRDRGPRLF TGTGCCAGCAGTTCCCGGGACAGGGGACCTCGGCTCTTC
TRBJ1-5 NA TRBV12-3/TRBV12-4 few CASSLGDRGVGPQHF TGTGCCAGCAGTTTAGGGGATCGGGGGGTTGGGCCCCAGCATTTT
TRBJ1-6 NA TRBV5-1 NA CASSGGTGNSPLHF TGCGCCAGCAGCGGGGGGACCGGTAATTCACCCCTCCACTTT
TRBJ2-1 NA TRBV28 NA CASSTPSDEQFF TGTGCCAGCAGTACCCCGTCAGACGAGCAGTTCTTC
TRBJ2-6 NA TRBV7-2 NA CASSLAGTRASGANVLTF TGTGCCAGCAGCTTAGCCGGGACAAGGGCCTCTGGGGCCAACGTCCTGACTTTC
TRBJ1-2 TRBD1 TRBV7-2 few CASSLDRGISGYTF TGTGCCAGCAGCTTAGACAGGGGGATCTCTGGCTACACCTTC
TRBJ1-1 TRBD1 TRBV18 NA CASSQGGQGSAFF TGTGCCAGCTCACAGGGAGGACAGGGGTCAGCTTTCTTT
TRBJ2-3 TRBD2 TRBV7-6 few CASSLGTSVPDTQYF TGTGCCAGCAGCTTAGGGACTAGCGTTCCAGATACGCAGTATTTT
TRBJ1-5 NA TRBV30 NA CAWSVGTVQPQHF TGTGCCTGGAGTGTCGGTACTGTTCAGCCCCAGCATTTT
TRBJ2-7 NA TRBV24-1 few CATSALDSTGEQYF TGTGCCACCAGTGCCCTTGACTCCACGGGGGAGCAGTACTTC
TRBJ2-7 TRBD2 TRBV11-2 few CASSLYSGGASEQYF TGTGCCAGCAGCTTATATAGCGGGGGGGCTTCCGAGCAGTACTTC
TRBJ2-1 NA TRBV4-3 few CASSQVSLAGEQFF TGCGCCAGCAGCCAAGTTTCACTAGCTGGTGAGCAGTTCTTC
TRBJ1-5 NA TRBV12-3/TRBV12-4 many CASSHSGHRGNQPQHF TGTGCCAGCAGCCATTCGGGGCACCGAGGCAATCAGCCCCAGCATTTT
TRBJ1-5 NA TRBV29-1 NA CSVAIARDQPQHF TGCAGCGTTGCTATTGCGCGCGATCAGCCCCAGCATTTT
TRBJ2-7 NA TRBV19 few CASSWDIHSYEQYF TGTGCCAGTAGCTGGGACATCCACTCCTACGAGCAGTACTTC
TRBJ2-2 TRBD1 TRBV7-8 few CASSLGITGVNTGELFF TGTGCCAGCAGCTTAGGGATAACAGGGGTTAACACCGGGGAGCTGTTTTTT
TRBJ1-4 NA TRBV9 few CASRAFRGSKGEKLFF TGTGCCAGCAGGGCTTTCCGGGGGTCAAAAGGCGAAAAACTGTTTTTT
TRBJ2-7 NA TRBV11-2 NA CASSWSYRNYEQYF TGTGCCAGCAGCTGGAGTTACAGGAACTACGAGCAGTACTTC
TRBJ2-1 TRBD2 TRBV20-1 many CSAGREGSYNEQFF TGCAGCGCCGGACGGGAGGGTTCCTACAATGAGCAGTTCTTC
TRBJ1-2 TRBD1 TRBV20-1 many CSPQAPRDSLNYGYTF TGCAGTCCCCAGGCTCCGCGGGACAGTCTTAACTATGGCTACACCTTC
TRBJ2-1 TRBD2 TRBV11-2 NA CASSLGTSESF TGTGCCAGCAGCCTCGGGACTAGCGAGAGCTTC
TRBJ2-6 NA TRBV15 NA CATSRGLGSGANVLTF TGTGCCACCAGCAGAGGCCTTGGGTCTGGGGCCAACGTCCTGACTTTC
TRBJ2-1 NA TRBV19 few CASSILGVNEQFF TGTGCCAGTAGTATTTTAGGGGTCAATGAGCAGTTCTTC
TRBJ1-6 NA TRBV7-8 many CASSSGSNSPLHF TGTGCCAGCAGCTCCGGCAGTAATTCACCCCTCCACTTT
TRBJ2-5 NA TRBV6-5 few CASSYSWNTAEETQYF TGTGCCAGCAGTTACTCCTGGAACACCGCCGAAGAGACCCAGTACTTC
TRBJ1-6 NA TRBV15 many CATSSRDGYNSPLHF TGTGCCACCAGCAGCAGGGATGGCTATAATTCACCCCTCCACTTT
TRBJ1-1 NA TRBV5-1 many CASSLETPTEAFF TGCGCCAGCAGCTTGGAGACCCCCACTGAAGCTTTCTTT
TRBJ1-6 NA TRBV25-1 NA CASSEYKWISPLHF TGTGCCAGCAGTGAATATAAGTGGATTTCACCCCTCCACTTT
TRBJ2-2 TRBD2 TRBV11-3 NA CASSQERGRFTGELFF TGTGCCAGCAGCCAAGAGCGCGGGAGGTTTACCGGGGAGCTGTTTTTT
TRBJ2-4 TRBD2 TRBV11-1 NA CASSLRAGGPYSKVKNIQYF TGTGCCAGCAGCCTCCGGGCGGGGGGTCCATACTCGAAGGTCAAAAACATTCAGTACTTC
TRBJ1-2 TRBD1 TRBV12-3/TRBV12-4 NA CASSLAGQGEDYGYTF TGTGCCAGCAGTTTGGCTGGACAGGGAGAGGATTATGGCTACACCTTC
TRBJ1-1 NA TRBV6-2/TRBV6-3 NA CASSYSFGVNTEAFF TGTGCCAGCAGTTACAGCTTCGGCGTAAACACTGAAGCTTTCTTT
TRBJ1-1 NA TRBV19 NA CASSIVRASSTEAFF TGTGCCAGTAGTATAGTAAGGGCCAGCTCCACTGAAGCTTTCTTT
TRBJ2-2 NA TRBV29-1 NA CSVAHGTNTGELFF TGCAGCGTTGCGCACGGCACGAACACCGGGGAGCTGTTTTTT
TRBJ2-7 TRBD1 TRBV20-1 many CSARGTGETNEQYF TGCAGTGCCAGGGGGACAGGCGAGACTAACGAGCAGTACTTC
TRBJ2-1 TRBD1 TRBV10-3 NA CAIRGGQGVWNEQFF TGTGCCATCAGGGGGGGACAGGGCGTCTGGAATGAGCAGTTCTTC
TRBJ2-3 TRBD2 TRBV7-2 many CASRQGLAGTDTQYF TGTGCCAGCAGACAAGGACTAGCGGGGACAGATACGCAGTATTTT
TRBJ1-1 NA TRBV6-6 NA CASSPDSKGAFF TGTGCCAGCAGCCCTGACTCCAAGGGAGCTTTCTTT
TRBJ2-1 TRBD2 TRBV20-1 few CSASPLAGARNEQFF TGCAGTGCTTCACCACTAGCGGGAGCCCGGAATGAGCAGTTCTTC
TRBJ2-5 NA TRBV7-9 many CASSLVRGLVETQYF TGTGCCAGCAGCTTAGTACGGGGGTTAGTGGAGACCCAGTACTTC
TRBJ2-2 TRBD1 TRBV19 NA CASSIPGQGNTGELFF TGTGCCAGTAGTATACCGGGACAGGGAAACACCGGGGAGCTGTTTTTT
TRBJ2-6 TRBD1 TRBV29-1 NA CSVLLGYRGSAGANVLTF TGCAGCGTTCTTCTAGGGTACAGGGGGAGTGCTGGGGCCAACGTCCTGACTTTC